The 29 T cell receptor beta chains below were found in one sample sequenced in a study of blood T cell repertoires in COVID-19. Here immunoSEQ multiplex PCR was the method, and the copy in TCRdb shows in-frame clones only, minus some. The table records 100,000 to 150,000 clones, approximately 86% of them present only once. Sequenced material: PBMCs or T cells enriched from blood (not recorded which). These receptors were collected from a woman aged 50 to 65 who had recovered from COVID-19.

The rearrangement joins TRBV19 to TRBJ1-1; D is ambiguous. V lost 2 bases and J 1 base, leaving 5 bases between the germline ends. Germline CDR1 LNHDA, CDR2 SQIVND (reference sequence). The CDR3 consists of 13 residues. The DNA of the CDR3 is TGTGCCAGTAGTATATACGGGAACACTGAAGCTTTCTTT. Its protein is CASSIYGNTEAFF.

The chain has TRBV19 and TRBJ2-2; 10 positions match TRBD1. Germline CDR1 is LNHDA and CDR2 is SQIVND (reference sequence). The CDR3 is 16 amino acids. V shed 1 base and J 6 bases; nucleotides not matched to a gene: 5. CDR3 in amino acids: CASSIATGGNAGELFF. DNA of the CDR3: TGTGCCAGTAGTATAGCGACAGGGGGCAACGCCGGGGAGCTGTTTTTT.

The chain joins TRBV5-6 to TRBJ1-2; 9 bases are a match to TRBD1. The V gene end was trimmed by 4 bases and the J gene end by 8 bases; junction bases not matched to a gene: 6. The CDR3 length is 13 residues. The germline gives CDR1 SGHDT, CDR2 YYEEEE. For the CDR3, the DNA is TGTGCCAGCAGCCCCTGGGACAGGGAAGGCTACACCTTC. Its protein product is CASSPWDREGYTF. Supplemented by reference TRBV5-6 and TRBJ1-2, the full variable domain reads DAGVTQSPTHLIKTRGQQVTLRCSPKSGHDTVSWYQQALGQGPQFIFQYYEEEERQRGNFPDRFSGHQFPNYSSELNVNALLLGDSALYLCASSPWDREGYTFGSGTRLTVV.

The DNA for the CDR3 is TGTGCCAGTAGTATAGAGCCGGACAGGGGTGGAATTAGCACTGAAGCTTTCTTT. It encodes CASSIEPDRGGISTEAFF. The V gene is TRBV19, the J gene TRBJ1-1; 9 nucleotides agree with TRBD1. Germline CDR1 is LNHDA and CDR2 is SQIVND (reference sequence). Trimming removed 0 bases from V and 4 bases from J; junction bases left unmatched: 12. This CDR3 region has 18 residues.

V usage is TRBV18 and J usage is TRBJ2-5; 9 nucleotides line up with TRBD2. The trim removed 5 bases at V and 5 bases at J, leaving 9 bases unmatched. CDR1 and CDR2 (germline): KGHSH, LQKENI. The CDR3 is 15 residues long. CDR3 DNA: TGTGCCAGCTCATTGTCTAGCGGGGTCCGGGAGACCCAGTACTTC. Its translation: CASSLSSGVRETQYF.

Here the CDR3 DNA reads TGTGCCAGTAGTATACTCCCGACAGGGGCAAAGAATTCACCCCTCCACTTT. This sequence encodes CASSILPTGAKNSPLHF. The V gene is TRBV19, the J gene TRBJ1-6, with 8 bases aligning to TRBD1. The length of the CDR3 is 17 residues. The ends lost 2 bases at V and 7 bases at J; junction bases unmatched: 10. Germline V gene lookup returns CDR1 LNHDA and CDR2 SQIVND (reference sequence). The full variable domain, its missing parts supplied by reference TRBV19 and TRBJ1-6, is DGGITQSPKYLFRKEGQNVTLSCEQNLNHDAMYWYRQDPGQGLRLIYYSQIVNDFQKGDIAEGYSVSREKKESFPLTVTSAQKNPTAFYLCASSILPTGAKNSPLHFGNGTRLTVT.

This chain uses TRBV6-5 with TRBJ1-1; TRBD1 matches at 9 bases. Per the germline V gene, CDR1 is MNHEY and CDR2 is SVGAGI. This CDR3 is built from 15 residues. Trimming removed 7 bases from V and 5 bases from J; junction bases left unmatched: 11. CDR3 sequence: CASKRTGELWTEAFF. Here the CDR3 DNA reads TGTGCCAGCAAGAGGACAGGGGAATTGTGGACTGAAGCTTTCTTT.

The chain is built from TRBV9 and TRBJ2-3; 7 bases map to TRBD2. The CDR3 runs 16 residues. The germline V gene encodes CDR1 SGDLS and CDR2 YYNGEE. The J segment lost 6 bases and the V segment lost 0 bases, leaving 10 bases of the junction unmatched. CDR3 in DNA: TGTGCCAGCAGCGTAGAATCCGGCCCCGGGGGGGATACGCAGTATTTT. Its protein product is CASSVESGPGGDTQYF.

The sample holds one count of this clone. This chain connects TRBV10-3 to TRBJ1-2; maybe TRBD1 (5 bases). V lost 2 bases and J 8 bases, leaving 15 bases between the germline ends. CDR3 length: 14 amino acids. Per germline, CDR1 ENHRY and CDR2 SYGVKD. CDR3 region: CAISEAGLLGGYTF. In nucleotides, the CDR3 is TGTGCCATCAGTGAGGCGGGACTTTTGGGGGGCTACACCTTC.

The V call is TRBV11-2, the J call TRBJ2-5, with D tentatively TRBD2 (6 bases). Trimming cost V 0 bases and J 4 bases, with 15 bases left between them. There are 16 residues in the CDR3. Germline V gives CDR1 SGHAT, CDR2 FQNNGV. This chain's CDR3 is CASSLEAGRRRETQYF. As DNA, the CDR3 is TGTGCCAGCAGCTTAGAGGCGGGGAGGCGGCGAGAGACCCAGTACTTC. The full variable domain, with the rest looked up from reference TRBV11-2 and TRBJ2-5, is EAGVAQSPRYKIIEKRQSVAFWCNPISGHATLYWYQQILGQGPKLLIQFQNNGVVDDSQLPKDRFSAERLKGVDSTLKIQPAKLEDSAVYLCASSLEAGRRRETQYFGPGTRLLVL.

The chain is built from TRBV6-5 and TRBJ1-3; no firm D call. This CDR3 is 14 amino acids long. In germline, CDR1 is MNHEY, CDR2 SVGAGI. Trimming stripped 6 bases from V and 2 bases from J, with 11 bases between. CDR3 nucleotides: TGTGCCAGCAGGCCAACTACGACTGGAAACACCATATATTTT. Protein sequence: CASRPTTTGNTIYF.

The chain couples TRBV6-5 to TRBJ1-2; tentative D call: TRBD1 (6 bases). Germline V gene data show CDR1 as MNHEY and CDR2 as SVGAGI. This CDR3 spans 15 amino acids. The V end lost 0 bases, the J end lost 8 bases, and 16 bases lay between the germline ends. This CDR3 reads CASSYSGRRGEGYTF. For the CDR3, the DNA is TGTGCCAGCAGTTACTCCGGTCGCAGGGGAGAAGGCTACACCTTC.

The rearrangement links TRBV30 to TRBJ2-1; 14 bases fit TRBD2. Germline V lookup: CDR1 GTSNPN, CDR2 SVGIG (reference sequence). The CDR3 runs to 16 residues. Trimming removed 2 bases from V and 5 bases from J; junction bases left unmatched: 5. CDR3: CAWSKGLAGANNEQFF. CDR3 bases: TGTGCCTGGAGTAAGGGACTAGCGGGGGCAAACAATGAGCAGTTCTTC.

This chain joins TRBV14 and TRBJ2-7; the D is unclear. In germline, CDR1 is SGHDN, CDR2 FVKESK. This CDR3 contains 15 residues. V gave up 0 bases and J gave up 6 bases, with 15 bases separating them. CDR3 sequence (DNA): TGTGCCAGCAGCCAAGAAATGGCAGTGCCTGGCGAGCAGTACTTC. Amino acid sequence: CASSQEMAVPGEQYF.

The chain is built from TRBV20-1 and TRBJ2-2; 10 nucleotides match TRBD1. Germline V CDR1 and CDR2: DFQATT, SNEGSKA (reference sequence). The CDR3 is 15 amino acids. V shed 3 bases, J shed 4 bases, and the junction held 5 bases outside the gene matches. This chain's CDR3 is CSASDRGRGTGELFF. The DNA of the CDR3 is TGCAGTGCTAGTGACAGGGGGCGAGGCACCGGGGAGCTGTTTTTT.

The chain has TRBV7-2 and TRBJ2-2, with no clear D. The CDR3 is 14 residues long. Germline V lookup: CDR1 SGHTA, CDR2 FQGNSA. Trimming pared 4 bases from V and 6 bases from J, leaving 12 bases between. The CDR3 region is CASSYFPSPGELFF. In DNA, the CDR3 is TGTGCCAGCAGCTATTTTCCATCCCCCGGGGAGCTGTTTTTT.

J is TRBJ1-2 and V is TRBV5-4, with D uncertain. This CDR3 comprises 13 residues. Trimming stripped 5 bases from V and 0 bases from J, with 8 bases between. In germline, CDR1 is SGHNT, CDR2 YYREEE (reference sequence). The CDR3, as DNA: TGTGCCAGCAGTCACAGCTCTAACTATGGCTACACCTTC. As protein: CASSHSSNYGYTF.

V gene TRBV18 combines with J gene TRBJ2-1; TRBD2 matches at 7 bases. Germline V lookup: CDR1 KGHSH, CDR2 LQKENI. This CDR3 has 15 amino acids. V lost 0 bases and J lost 5; bases outside the gene matches: 4. The CDR3 DNA reads TGTGCCAGCTCACCACCGGGAGGGCCCAACAATGAGCAGTTCTTC. Protein: CASSPPGGPNNEQFF.

This chain joins TRBV4-3 and TRBJ2-7; TRBD2 matches 7 bases. In germline, CDR1 is LGHNA, CDR2 YSLEER. The CDR3 is 15 residues long. The J segment lost 7 bases and the V segment lost 3 bases, leaving 12 bases of the junction unmatched. This CDR3 reads CASSQSRDYPLEQYF. In nucleotides, the CDR3 is TGCGCCAGCAGCCAGTCTCGGGACTACCCTTTGGAGCAGTACTTC.

The V and J genes are TRBV11-1 and TRBJ2-7; 7 positions agree with TRBD2. The CDR3 covers 14 residues. From germline, CDR1 is SGHAT and CDR2 FQDESV (reference sequence). The J segment lost 2 bases and the V segment lost 3 bases, leaving 4 bases of the junction unmatched. The CDR3 reads CASSLGRGAYEQYF. DNA for the CDR3: TGTGCCAGCAGCTTGGGGAGGGGAGCCTACGAGCAGTACTTC.

J is TRBJ1-1 and V is TRBV3-1 (or the pseudogene TRBV3-2), with D uncertain. V gave up 3 bases and J gave up 3 bases, with 11 bases separating them. The CDR3 loop spans 14 amino acids. Germline V gene data show CDR1 as LGHDT and CDR2 as YNNKEL (reference sequence). In nucleotides, the CDR3 is TGTGCCAGCAGCCACCAATCCGGGTACACTGAAGCTTTCTTT. This encodes CASSHQSGYTEAFF.

The V call is TRBV7-9, the J call TRBJ2-7; TRBD1 agrees at 9 bases. The CDR3 is made up of 15 amino acids. Germline trimming cut 6 bases from V and 0 bases from J; bases unmatched to any gene: 6. Germline CDR1 SEHNR, CDR2 FQNEAQ (reference sequence). CDR3 protein: CASSWGQGSSYEQYF. CDR3 in DNA: TGTGCCAGCAGTTGGGGACAGGGCAGCTCCTACGAGCAGTACTTC. Looking up the rest from reference TRBV7-9 and TRBJ2-7 gives the full variable domain: DTGVSQNPRHKITKRGQNVTFRCDPISEHNRLYWYRQTLGQGPEFLTYFQNEAQLEKSRLLSDRFSAERPKGSFSTLEIQRTEQGDSAMYLCASSWGQGSSYEQYFGPGTRLTVT.

This chain links TRBV18 with TRBJ1-4, with 7 bases that match TRBD1. Germline CDR1 and CDR2: KGHSH and LQKENI. V was pared by 0 bases and J by 5 bases, with 12 bases of the junction left unmatched. The CDR3 is 18 residues long. CDR3 residues: CASSPPTAWTGENEKLFF. Here the CDR3 DNA reads TGTGCCAGCTCACCACCAACGGCGTGGACAGGAGAAAATGAAAAACTGTTTTTT. The full variable domain, rest sourced from reference TRBV18 and TRBJ1-4, is NAGVMQNPRHLVRRRGQEARLRCSPMKGHSHVYWYRQLPEEGLKFMVYLQKENIIDESGMPKERFSAEFPKEGPSILRIQQVVRGDSAAYFCASSPPTAWTGENEKLFFGSGTQLSVL.

This clone came up a few times. V gene TRBV7-6 combines with J gene TRBJ2-1, with unresolved D. Per the germline V gene, CDR1 is SGHVS and CDR2 is FNYEAQ. V was cut by 4 bases and J by 0 bases, with 16 bases left in between. The CDR3 is 17 amino acids. The CDR3 nucleotides are TGTGCCAGCAGCTCACGACCGAGGCAGAGCTCCTACAATGAGCAGTTCTTC. Amino acid sequence: CASSSRPRQSSYNEQFF. The full variable domain, with the rest looked up from reference TRBV7-6 and TRBJ2-1, is GAGVSQSPRYKVTKRGQDVALRCDPISGHVSLYWYRQALGQGPEFLTYFNYEAQQDKSGLPNDRFSAERPEGSISTLTIQRTEQRDSAMYRCASSSRPRQSSYNEQFFGPGTRLTVL.

This clone was counted between two and nine times. The chain combines TRBV5-6 with TRBJ2-7; TRBD1 matches 7 bases. The V gene end was trimmed by 6 bases and the J gene end by 4 bases; junction bases not matched to a gene: 10. Per the germline V gene, CDR1 is SGHDT and CDR2 is YYEEEE. This CDR3 has 14 residues. The CDR3 coding sequence is TGTGCCAGCACCCCGTGGGCAGGGGGTTACGAGCAGTACTTC. Translated, it gives CASTPWAGGYEQYF. The full variable domain, with the rest looked up from reference TRBV5-6 and TRBJ2-7, is DAGVTQSPTHLIKTRGQQVTLRCSPKSGHDTVSWYQQALGQGPQFIFQYYEEEERQRGNFPDRFSGHQFPNYSSELNVNALLLGDSALYLCASTPWAGGYEQYFGPGTRLTVT.

The CDR3 is CASSLTPGGNEKLFF. CDR3 sequence (DNA): TGTGCCAGCAGTCTTACCCCCGGAGGTAATGAAAAACTGTTTTTT. This chain connects TRBV27 to TRBJ1-4; unclear D gene. This CDR3 is 15 amino acids long. Deletions cut 5 bases from V and 4 bases from J, with 14 bases between. CDR1 MNHEY and CDR2 SMNVEV come from the germline V gene (reference sequence).

This chain links TRBV5-4 with TRBJ1-2; 7 nucleotides line up with TRBD1. V lost 1 base to trimming and J lost 1 base; unmatched junction nucleotides: 4. Germline V gene sequence: CDR1 SGHNT, CDR2 YYREEE (reference sequence). The CDR3 has 15 residues. The CDR3 nucleotides read TGTGCCAGCAGCTTGTGGACAGGCGATAACTATGGCTACACCTTC. Translated, it gives CASSLWTGDNYGYTF.

J is TRBJ2-3 and V is TRBV9, with 7 positions matching TRBD1. With V trimmed by 4 bases and J by 5 bases, 7 bases remained unmatched. Looked up from germline, CDR1 is SGDLS and CDR2 is YYNGEE. CDR3 length: 14 residues. The CDR3 nucleotides are TGTGCCAGCAGCCCCCGGACAGGAAGAGATACGCAGTATTTT. This codes for CASSPRTGRDTQYF. Full variable domain (remainder filled in from reference TRBV9 and TRBJ2-3): DSGVTQTPKHLITATGQRVTLRCSPRSGDLSVYWYQQSLDQGLQFLIQYYNGEERAKGNILERFSAQQFPDLHSELNLSSLELGDSALYFCASSPRTGRDTQYFGPGTRLTVL.

J is TRBJ2-3 and V is TRBV5-1; tentative D call: TRBD1 (7 bases). Looked up from germline, CDR1 is SGHRS and CDR2 is YFSETQ. The CDR3 is made up of 17 amino acids. Trimming left V 0 bases short and J 4 bases short, with 18 bases between. Here the CDR3 reads CASSLAERGGGSDTQYF. Here the CDR3 DNA reads TGCGCCAGCAGCTTGGCTGAGAGAGGAGGGGGCTCAGATACGCAGTATTTT.